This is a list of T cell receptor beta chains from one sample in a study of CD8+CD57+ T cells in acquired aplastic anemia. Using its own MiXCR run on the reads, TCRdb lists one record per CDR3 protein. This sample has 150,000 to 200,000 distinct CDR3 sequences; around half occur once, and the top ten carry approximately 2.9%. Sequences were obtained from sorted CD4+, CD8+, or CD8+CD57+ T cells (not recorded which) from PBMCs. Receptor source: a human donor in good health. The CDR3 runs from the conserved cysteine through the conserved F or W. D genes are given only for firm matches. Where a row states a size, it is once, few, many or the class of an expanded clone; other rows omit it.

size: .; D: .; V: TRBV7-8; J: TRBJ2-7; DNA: TGTGCCAGCAGCTTAGCCTCCGGGACCCTCTACGAGCAGTACTTC; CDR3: CASSLASGTLYEQYF
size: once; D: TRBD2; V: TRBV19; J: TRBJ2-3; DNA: TGTGCCAGTAGTAGACTAGCGGGGGGGCCACAAGATACGCAGTATTTT; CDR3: CASSRLAGGPQDTQYF
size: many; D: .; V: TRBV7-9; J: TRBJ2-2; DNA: TGTGCCAGCAGCCAAGACCGCCTAGCCGGGGAGCTGTTTTTT; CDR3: CASSQDRLAGELFF
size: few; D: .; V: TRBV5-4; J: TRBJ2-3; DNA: TGTGCCAGCAGCTCCACCCTCAGCGGGAGCACAGATACGCAGTATTTT; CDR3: CASSSTLSGSTDTQYF
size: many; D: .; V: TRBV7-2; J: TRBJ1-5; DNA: TGTGCCAGCAGCGTCACGGGACACCCGGGCAATCAGCCCCAGCATTTT; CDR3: CASSVTGHPGNQPQHF
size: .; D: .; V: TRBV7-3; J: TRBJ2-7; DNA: TGTGCCAGCAGCCTTCTTGGTATCGAGCAGTACTTC; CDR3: CASSLLGIEQYF
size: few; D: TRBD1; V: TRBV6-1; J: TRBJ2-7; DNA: TGTGCCAGCACCTTCGAGGGGACAGGGGCCTACGAGCAGTACTTC; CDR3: CASTFEGTGAYEQYF
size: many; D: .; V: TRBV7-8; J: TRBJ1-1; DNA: TGTGCCAGCAGCCCACAGGGAGGAATACGGAACACTGAAGCTTTCTTT; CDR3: CASSPQGGIRNTEAFF
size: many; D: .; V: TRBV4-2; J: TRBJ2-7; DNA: TGTGCCAGCAGCCAAGCCCCCGGGACGGGACCCTACGAGCAGTACTTC; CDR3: CASSQAPGTGPYEQYF
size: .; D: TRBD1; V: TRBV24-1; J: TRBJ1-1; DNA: TGTGCCACCAGTGATTCAGGGGGCATCACTGAAGCTTTCTTT; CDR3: CATSDSGGITEAFF
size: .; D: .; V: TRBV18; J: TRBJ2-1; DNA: TGTGCCAGCTCACCACAGGGAATCAAGACCAATGAGCAGTTCTTC; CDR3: CASSPQGIKTNEQFF